The 17 T cell receptor beta chains in this list originate from one sample, sequenced in a study of blood T cell repertoires in COVID-19 (TCRdb year 2020). Receptor libraries were prepared by the immunoSEQ multiplex PCR assay. TCRdb re-hosts the immuneACCESS table, in-frame sequences only. Its copies lack some clones; in the studies checked, an unresolved V gene accounts for under half of them, and the cause for the rest is not known. The sample profile shows fewer than 250,000 clones; around 90% of them were found once. The ten top clones hold roughly 0.79% of the sample. Sequencing used peripheral blood. The source of these receptors is a young man with COVID-19, enrolled during active disease.

The V gene is TRBV10-3, the J gene TRBJ1-2; 10 positions agree with TRBD1. The germline V gene has CDR1 ENHRY and CDR2 SYGVKD. The CDR3 consists of 15 residues. V gave up 4 bases and J gave up 6 bases; unmatched junction bases: 8. CDR3 residues: CAISGTGTGDNGYTF. In nucleotides, the CDR3 is TGTGCCATCAGTGGAACCGGGACAGGGGACAATGGCTACACCTTC.

The rearrangement uses TRBV3-1 (or the pseudogene TRBV3-2) and TRBJ1-5; perhaps TRBD1 as D (6 bases). The germline V gene encodes CDR1 LGHDT and CDR2 YNNKEL (reference sequence). The CDR3 length is 15 residues. Trimming pared 0 bases from V and 5 bases from J, leaving 11 bases between. The CDR3 is CASSQDGGADQPQHF. In DNA, the CDR3 is TGTGCCAGCAGCCAAGACGGGGGGGCCGATCAGCCCCAGCATTTT.

This chain uses TRBV28 with TRBJ1-2, with D hard to call. The germline CDR1 and CDR2 sequences are MDHEN and SYDVKM. Between the trimmed V and J ends, which lost 2 bases and 8 bases, there was a span of 3 bases. The CDR3 length is 10 residues. In DNA form, the CDR3 reads TGTGCCAGCAGTTTAGAGGGCTACACCTTC. It is translated as CASSLEGYTF.

This clone was observed a single time. This rearrangement joins TRBV3-1 (or the pseudogene TRBV3-2) to TRBJ1-2; D perhaps matches TRBD1 (6 bases). CDR1 and CDR2 from the germline V gene are LGHDT and YNNKEL (reference sequence). Trimming pared 0 bases from V and 7 bases from J, leaving 15 bases between. This CDR3 contains 15 residues. The CDR3, as DNA: TGTGCCAGCAGCCAAGATCGGCAGGGGATTTCTGGCTACACCTTC. Amino acid sequence: CASSQDRQGISGYTF.

This chain uses TRBV9 with TRBJ1-2, with a tentative D call TRBD1 (6 bases). CDR3 length: 14 residues. Trimming removed 2 bases from V and 2 bases from J, with 10 bases in between. Germline V gives CDR1 SGDLS, CDR2 YYNGEE. The CDR3 DNA reads as TGTGCCAGCAGCGTTTCCACAGGGAACTATGGCTACACCTTC. Translation: CASSVSTGNYGYTF. Full variable domain (outside the CDR3, taken from reference TRBV9 and TRBJ1-2): DSGVTQTPKHLITATGQRVTLRCSPRSGDLSVYWYQQSLDQGLQFLIQYYNGEERAKGNILERFSAQQFPDLHSELNLSSLELGDSALYFCASSVSTGNYGYTFGSGTRLTVV.

The chain recombines TRBV7-2 with TRBJ1-5, with TRBD1 matching 7 bases. V lost 5 bases to trimming and J lost 6 bases; unmatched junction nucleotides: 10. Germline-derived CDR1 and CDR2 are SGHTA and FQGNSA. This CDR3 has 15 amino acids. CDR3 sequence (DNA): TGTGCCAGCAGCCCGGGAACAGGGGAAGGTCAGCCCCAGCATTTT. The encoded protein is CASSPGTGEGQPQHF.

The V call is TRBV27, the J call TRBJ2-7, with a weak D call TRBD1 (6 bases). Germline V gene lookup returns CDR1 MNHEY and CDR2 SMNVEV (reference sequence). The CDR3 spans 15 residues. Deletions cut 5 bases from V and 0 bases from J, with 14 bases between. This CDR3 is CASSTTGFPSYEQYF. CDR3 DNA sequence: TGTGCCAGCAGTACCACAGGGTTCCCCTCCTACGAGCAGTACTTC.

This rearrangement joins TRBV3-1 (or the pseudogene TRBV3-2) to TRBJ1-3; D uncertain. V dropped 0 bases and J dropped 2 bases, with 5 bases sitting between them. This CDR3 is built from 14 residues. CDR1 is LGHDT, CDR2 YNNKEL, per germline (reference sequence). The chain's CDR3 is CASSQDHPGNTIYF. The CDR3 DNA follows: TGTGCCAGCAGCCAAGATCATCCTGGAAACACCATATATTTT.

The V call is TRBV6-5, the J call TRBJ1-1; the D gene is possibly TRBD1 (5 bases). The CDR3 is made up of 14 amino acids. The germline gives CDR1 MNHEY, CDR2 SVGAGI. V was trimmed by 2 bases and J by 0 bases, leaving 7 bases between them. CDR3 nucleotides: TGTGCCAGCAGTTACGACAGTTTGAACACTGAAGCTTTCTTT. Translating gives CASSYDSLNTEAFF.

V gene TRBV9 combines with J gene TRBJ2-7; D perhaps matches TRBD1 (5 bases). This CDR3 spans 12 amino acids. Germline V gives CDR1 SGDLS, CDR2 YYNGEE. Trimming stripped 3 bases from V and 7 bases from J, with 11 bases between. The CDR3 loop is CASSGLDSEQYF. CDR3 coding DNA: TGTGCCAGCAGCGGACTTGACAGTGAGCAGTACTTC.

This clone was observed once. The chain has TRBV5-1 and TRBJ2-5, with a weak D call TRBD1 (5 bases). CDR1 is SGHRS and CDR2 is YFSETQ in the germline V gene. V lost 0 bases and J lost 2, with 14 bases in between. CDR3 length equals 16 residues. The DNA of the CDR3 is TGCGCCAGCAGCTTGGAGGCAGGGCGAGGTCAAGAGACCCAGTACTTC. Its protein product is CASSLEAGRGQETQYF.

The rearrangement joins TRBV5-5 to TRBJ1-6; D is uncertain. CDR3 length equals 15 residues. Trimming cost V 0 bases and J 7 bases, with 11 bases left between them. Per germline, CDR1 SGHKS and CDR2 YYEKEE (reference sequence). The CDR3 nucleotides read TGTGCCAGCAGCTTGGGCGACTGGAGAAATTCACCCCTCCACTTT. Protein product: CASSLGDWRNSPLHF.

For the CDR3, the DNA is TGTGCCAGCAGCGAACACCCACAGGGGGCTCGGGGCTACACCTTC. As protein: CASSEHPQGARGYTF. The chain carries TRBV9 and TRBJ1-2; TRBD1 matches 9 bases. The CDR3 covers 15 residues. Looked up from germline, CDR1 is SGDLS and CDR2 is YYNGEE. Trimming removed 3 bases from V and 8 bases from J; junction bases left unmatched: 11.

The chain has TRBV24-1 and TRBJ2-1; TRBD1 matches 7 bases. CDR1 KGHDR and CDR2 SFDVKD come from the germline V gene. This CDR3 spans 14 amino acids. Trimming cost V 4 bases and J 9 bases; bases outside gene matches: 8. Written as DNA, the CDR3 is TGTGCCACCAGTGACCCGGGACAGACCGCTGAGCAGTTCTTC. Protein sequence: CATSDPGQTAEQFF.

This chain connects TRBV9 to TRBJ1-2; 8 bases fit TRBD1. The CDR3 is 16 amino acids. Germline-derived CDR1 and CDR2 are SGDLS and YYNGEE. Unmatched junction bases numbered 9, after V lost 4 bases and J lost 1 base. CDR3 in DNA: TGTGCCAGCAGCTCACCCAGGGGGCGGGGTAACTATGGCTACACCTTC. This codes for CASSSPRGRGNYGYTF.

This chain joins TRBV6-6 and TRBJ1-5; 7 bases align to TRBD1. The CDR3 has 15 residues. Germline V CDR1 and CDR2: MNHNY, SVGAGI (reference sequence). The ends lost 5 bases at V and 5 bases at J; junction bases unmatched: 9. The CDR3 loop reads CASSQRGTGDQPQHF. The CDR3 DNA is TGTGCCAGCAGTCAAAGGGGCACAGGGGATCAGCCCCAGCATTTT.

The chain is built from TRBV12-5 and TRBJ2-3, with 10 bases fitting TRBD2. The germline V gene encodes CDR1 LGHNT and CDR2 FRNRAP. CDR3 size: 14 residues. J gave up 5 bases and V 6 bases, and 5 bases lay outside the gene matches. The CDR3 sequence: CASGPGTSEDTQYF. CDR3 in DNA: TGTGCTAGTGGCCCAGGGACTAGCGAAGATACGCAGTATTTT.